Included here is one T cell receptor (beta chain) sequence, with context. Sequenced by immunoSEQ multiplex PCR; TCRdb stores in-frame clones only, minus some. The sample comprises roughly 1,600,000 clones, just under 99% of which are singletons, and 0.36% rests with the top ten. This sample is drawn from a study of shared clonotypes between healthy human individuals. CDR3 length: 13 amino acids. V dropped 6 bases and J dropped 3 bases, with 9 bases sitting between them. Germline V lookup: CDR1 ENHRY, CDR2 SYGVKD. The sequenced sample consisted of naive CD4+ T cells sorted from blood. The subset: CD45RA+ positively selected. The TCR originated in a man aged 25-45 years in good health. The V and J genes are TRBV10-3 and TRBJ1-5, with no clear D. CDR3 bases: TGTGCCATCAGACGGACCGACAATCAGCCCCAGCATTTT. Translating it yields CAIRRTDNQPQHF.